The source of this TCR beta chain is a study of naive and memory T cell subsets. Study results and caveats: In CD4 and CD8 cells, diversity dropped from naive through EMRA.

This clonotype is medium-sized within its sample. As yet, its antigen is unknown. Two oligonucleotides, mixed equimolar, formed the beta constant-region primer covering TRBC1 and TRBC2. Four rounds of PCR amplified the ligated cDNA using nested alpha and beta constant-region primers plus SP2. Each CDR3 protein gets one entry after TCRdb re-called the UMI-ligation and nested PCR reads with MiXCR. This sample has over 25,000 distinct CDR3 sequences; roughly 18% occur once, and the top ten carry 3% to 4%. Alpha and beta libraries were amplified separately from the second PCR onward. Cells stained for CD3, CD4, CD8, CD45RA and CD27 were sorted into four subsets. Germline CDR1 and CDR2: SGHVS and FNYEAQ. The CDR3 has 13 amino acids. The V and J ends lost 2 bases and 3 bases respectively, with 7 bases between them.

The rearrangement joins TRBV7-6 to TRBJ1-1; D unresolved. The sequenced sample consisted of effector memory CD4+ T cells from blood. Subset here: effector memory, CD45RA- CD27-. This TCR was recovered from a human donor in good health. CDR3 region: CASSLQQHTEAFF. In DNA, the CDR3 is TGTGCCAGCAGCTTACAACAGCACACTGAAGCTTTCTTT.